These 12 T cell receptor beta chains were all obtained from the same sample, sequenced in a study of cytomegalovirus exposure and HLA in healthy donors. The PCR had 60 Vbeta and 13 Jbeta primers. Measured with immunoSEQ multiplex PCR; TCRdb has only the in-frame clones, and not every one. The sample includes approximately 93,000 clones, 79% of them seen just once. The sample was PBMCs. The receptors stem from a woman aged 35 to 49 in good health and CMV-seronegative.

This clone was picked up one time. V gene TRBV28 combines with J gene TRBJ1-2; the D gene is possibly TRBD1 (6 bases). CDR1 and CDR2 (germline): MDHEN, SYDVKM. There are 14 residues in the CDR3. With 6 bases removed from V and 0 bases from J, the gap between germline ends came to 11 bases. The CDR3 sequence is CASRGTGPNYGYTF. The CDR3 DNA reads as TGTGCCAGCAGGGGAACAGGGCCTAACTATGGCTACACCTTC.

The chain carries TRBV5-1 and TRBJ2-7; D is perhaps TRBD1 (6 bases). The CDR3 is 14 amino acids. V lost 4 bases, J lost 3 bases, and 14 bases lay in between. Germline CDR1 and CDR2: SGHRS and YFSETQ. The chain's CDR3 is CASSPQGTNYEQYF. The CDR3 DNA follows: TGCGCCAGCAGCCCCCAGGGGACAAACTACGAGCAGTACTTC.

The V and J genes are TRBV14 and TRBJ1-4; weak D call: TRBD1 (6 bases). There are 15 residues in the CDR3. The V and J ends lost 4 bases and 7 bases respectively, with 16 bases between them. CDR1 and CDR2 (germline): SGHDN, FVKESK. In DNA form, the CDR3 reads TGTGCCAGCAGCCTAAACCCGGACAGTCGTGAAAAACTGTTTTTT. Its translation: CASSLNPDSREKLFF.

This rearrangement joins TRBV7-2 to TRBJ2-7; D is perhaps TRBD1 (6 bases). Germline assignment: CDR1 SGHTA and CDR2 FQGNSA. With 1 base removed from V and 7 bases from J, the gap between germline ends came to 8 bases. The CDR3 length is 12 residues. CDR3 sequence reads: CASSLGGGEQYF. The CDR3 DNA follows: TGTGCCAGCAGCTTAGGAGGGGGTGAGCAGTACTTC.

This chain links TRBV4-3 with TRBJ2-6, with D unresolved. Trimming took 0 bases from V and 0 from J, leaving 9 bases between them. Germline CDR1 reads LGHNA; CDR2 reads YSLEER. CDR3 length: 17 amino acids. The CDR3 loop reads CASSQDVGGSGANVLTF. In nucleotides, the CDR3 is TGCGCCAGCAGCCAAGATGTCGGCGGCTCTGGGGCCAACGTCCTGACTTTC.

Note on this clone: The junction shows a germline mismatch at one end, possibly a read error. The chain is built from TRBV7-9 and TRBJ2-1; the D gene is possibly TRBD2 (6 bases). Germline CDR1 reads SEHNR; CDR2 reads FQNEAQ (reference sequence). The CDR3 contains 15 residues. The CDR3 DNA reads as TGTGCCAGCAGCCAAGGACCTGGGCGGAGGGGTGAGCAGCTCTTC. The encoded protein is CASSQGPGRRGEQLF.

This sequence joins TRBV4-1 and TRBJ1-4; D is undetermined. The CDR3 is 15 residues long. V dropped 0 bases and J dropped 0 bases, with 5 bases sitting between them. Germline V CDR1 and CDR2: MGHRA, YSYEKL. DNA of the CDR3: TGCGCCAGCAGCCAAGACACAACAACTAATGAAAAACTGTTTTTT. Its translation: CASSQDTTTNEKLFF.

This chain uses TRBV6-1 with TRBJ1-2; 8 bases line up with TRBD1. Germline CDR1 MNHNS, CDR2 SASEGT. CDR3 length equals 14 residues. The trim removed 6 bases at V and 6 bases at J, leaving 9 bases unmatched. CDR3 residues: CASRKDRERNGYTF. CDR3 bases: TGTGCCAGCAGGAAGGACAGGGAGCGTAATGGCTACACCTTC.

This clone was seen once. The chain uses TRBV19 and TRBJ2-5; TRBD1 aligns across 7 bases. Germline values: CDR1 LNHDA, CDR2 SQIVND (reference sequence). CDR3 size: 14 residues. V dropped 5 bases and J dropped 5; count of bases not matched to a gene: 8. The CDR3 sequence: CASSARQGVETQYF. In DNA, the CDR3 is TGTGCCAGTAGTGCGCGACAGGGTGTCGAGACCCAGTACTTC.

The sample holds a few counts of this clone. The chain uses TRBV29-1 and TRBJ2-3, with 7 bases lining up with TRBD1. J lost 0 bases, V lost 6 bases, and 9 bases had no gene match. This CDR3 has 15 amino acids. The germline CDR1 and CDR2 sequences are SQVTM and ANQGSEA. Here the CDR3 reads CSVATGTQSTDTQYF. The CDR3 DNA follows: TGCAGCGTAGCGACAGGGACCCAGAGCACAGATACGCAGTATTTT.

This chain links TRBV5-6 with TRBJ1-4, with D unresolved. The CDR3 is 16 residues long. Trimming shortened V by 6 bases and J by 6 bases, and 21 bases separated the two germline ends. Germline V gives CDR1 SGHDT, CDR2 YYEEEE. The CDR3 DNA is TGTGCCAGCAACCACGGTTCGGAGAGGGCATATGAAAAACTGTTTTTT. Its protein product is CASNHGSERAYEKLFF.

The table lists this clone with a few counts. The V and J genes are TRBV7-6 and TRBJ2-2; 9 nucleotides line up with TRBD1. CDR1 is SGHVS and CDR2 is FNYEAQ in the germline V gene. V lost 1 base and J lost 6; bases outside the gene matches: 0. The CDR3 spans 14 residues. CDR3 region: CASSLGQGAGELFF. In DNA form, the CDR3 reads TGTGCCAGCAGCTTAGGACAGGGGGCCGGGGAGCTGTTTTTT.